The sequence of this TCR beta chain was determined in a study of blood T cell repertoires in COVID-19. Study-level information: T cells, B-cell-depleted T cells, or PBMCs provided the cDNA or gDNA that served as material.

Germline CDR1 reads SNHLY; CDR2 reads FYNNEI. The CDR3 loop spans 11 amino acids. V dropped 10 bases and J dropped 3 bases, with 9 bases sitting between them. The authors' processing: Quantification of nucleated cells was approximated via reference gene primer amplification. Data came from immunoSEQ multiplex PCR; TCRdb stores just in-frame clones and leaves some out. V, J and clone size are those of that table, while D and trimming were read from the DNA. The sample lists 130,000 to 150,000 clones, over 70% occurring once. This sequence originates from a man aged 45-65 years who had recovered from COVID-19. Sequences were obtained from peripheral blood. V is TRBV2 and J is TRBJ1-2, with no clear D. CDR3 nucleotide sequence: TGTGCCACCTGGCTGTACTATGGCTACACCTTC. Encoded protein: CATWLYYGYTF.